The subject of this entry is one T cell receptor (beta chain). Its target is not known. These data come from a study of OX40 agonist ivuxolimab in advanced cancers. Overall study context: The dose-escalation cohort was around 83% male, with a mean age of 60 years, ranging roughly 20 to 80. Partial responses were observed in three patients, of whom one had hepatocellular carcinoma and two had cutaneous melanoma. Study findings and constraints: Researchers report that CD8+ T cells had, on average, more expanded clones than CD4+. Researchers did not determine the expanded peripheral T cells' antigen specificity.

Germline V CDR1 and CDR2: SGHTA, FQGTGA. V dropped 4 bases and J dropped 5 bases, with 9 bases sitting between them. The CDR3 sequence is 13 residues long. Libraries were prepared by immunoSEQ multiplex PCR; TCRdb keeps only in-frame clonotypes and omits some of them. This table holds under 70,000 clones, about nine tenths found once. Sample: CD4+ or CD8+ T cells sorted from blood, taken in a trial of the OX40 agonist ivuxolimab. The TCR sequence derives from an adult with an advanced solid tumor such as melanoma, head and neck, liver or kidney cancer. The chain joins TRBV7-3 to TRBJ2-1, with a weak D call TRBD1 (6 bases). CDR3 residues: CASSSRGNNEQFF. In DNA, the CDR3 is TGTGCCAGCAGCTCAAGGGGGAACAATGAGCAGTTCTTC.